Listed below are T cell receptor beta chains from one sample, sequenced in a study of PD-1 blockade in mismatch repair-deficient tumors. No antigen is known for these receptors. Repertoires were generated with immunoSEQ multiplex PCR, while TCRdb's copy carries only in-frame clones and drops some. The data hold approximately 15,000 clones, with about 84% observed a single time. This specimen was cells cultured in vitro, taken from a patient treated with pembrolizumab. The receptors come from an adult with mismatch repair-deficient cancer. Both conserved end residues are part of each CDR3. The D gene is left open where the match is weak. Clone size is not always given. Where it is, it says once, few, many or a class for expanded clones.

v_gene	j_gene	abundance	d_gene	CDR3nt	CDR3aa
TRBV6-5	TRBJ1-3	once	TRBD1	TGTGCCAGCAGTAAGGACAGGAGCTCTGGAAACACCATATATTTT	CASSKDRSSGNTIYF
TRBV27	TRBJ2-1	-	TRBD2	TGTGCCAGCAGTTTTCGTAGCGGGGTCTACAATGAGCAGTTCTTC	CASSFRSGVYNEQFF
TRBV7-2	TRBJ1-2	-	-	TGTGCCAGCAGCTTAACGTGGGGCAGTGATGGCTACACCTTC	CASSLTWGSDGYTF
TRBV2	TRBJ1-2	-	-	TGTGCCAGCAGAGTCGAATACTATGGCTACACCTTC	CASRVEYYGYTF
TRBV6-1	TRBJ2-2	-	-	TGTGCCAGCAGGGAACACAGGGAAGTCGCCGGGGAGCTGTTTTTT	CASREHREVAGELFF
TRBV18	TRBJ1-2	once	TRBD1	TGTGCCAGCTCACCATCGGGACAGCCAAGGGGCTATGGCTACACCTTC	CASSPSGQPRGYGYTF
TRBV18	TRBJ2-1	-	-	TGTGCCAGCTCACCAGAACAGGCAGGTGAGCAGTTCTTC	CASSPEQAGEQFF
TRBV11-3	TRBJ2-3	-	TRBD2	TGTGCCAGCAGCCCGAGGACTAGCGGGAACCCAGATACGCAGTATTTT	CASSPRTSGNPDTQYF
TRBV9	TRBJ2-1	-	-	TGTGCCAGCAGCGTAGATCGCGGTGCCTACAATGAGCAGTTCTTC	CASSVDRGAYNEQFF
TRBV6-1	TRBJ2-1	-	-	TGTGCCAGCAGACCACAGGGAGGGGTCGATGAGCAGTTCTTC	CASRPQGGVDEQFF
TRBV11-1	TRBJ2-5	-	-	TGTGCCAGCAGCTTGAACGCACCCGTTCGGGAGACCCAGTACTTC	CASSLNAPVRETQYF
TRBV23-1	TRBJ1-1	-	-	TGCGCCAGCAGTCAATCGGGCAGTTCGAACACTGAAGCTTTCTTT	CASSQSGSSNTEAFF
TRBV2	TRBJ2-6	-	TRBD2	TGTGCCAGCACCGGACTAGCGGGGGGTTCTGGGGCCAACGTCCTGACTTTC	CASTGLAGGSGANVLTF
TRBV5-1	TRBJ2-3	-	-	TGCGCCAGCAGCCCTCAACCCAGCACAGATACGCAGTATTTT	CASSPQPSTDTQYF
TRBV30	TRBJ2-7	-	-	TGTGCCTGGAACTTCGGGGGATTCTCCTACGAGCAGTACTTC	CAWNFGGFSYEQYF
TRBV19	TRBJ1-2	-	-	TGTGCCAGTAGTCCCGCGAACAGGGCAACCTATGGCTACACCTTC	CASSPANRATYGYTF
TRBV28	TRBJ1-6	-	-	TGTGCCAGCAGTTCCCCCCCCAGCTCCTATAATTCACCCCTCCACTTT	CASSSPPSSYNSPLHF
TRBV27	TRBJ2-1	-	-	TGTGCCAGCAGTTTATCCTATGAGCAGTTCTTC	CASSLSYEQFF
TRBV28	TRBJ2-3	-	TRBD2	TGTGCCAGCAGTTTTGGGGAGGGCCGAGATACGCAGTATTTT	CASSFGEGRDTQYF
TRBV5-6	TRBJ2-7	few	-	TGTGCCAGCAGCTTAGCACTAGCATCCTACGAGCAGTACTTC	CASSLALASYEQYF
TRBV7-9	TRBJ2-5	-	-	TGTGCCAGCAGCTTTGAGTTGGGGATTCAAGAGACCCAGTACTTC	CASSFELGIQETQYF
TRBV2	TRBJ2-7	few	TRBD1	TGTGCCAGCAGTGGCCGGGACAGGGCTCTCGAGCAGTACTTC	CASSGRDRALEQYF
TRBV6-1	TRBJ1-5	-	TRBD1	TGTGCCAGCAGTGAGACAGGGGCTTGGAGCAATCAGCCCCAGCATTTT	CASSETGAWSNQPQHF
TRBV7-8	TRBJ1-2	-	-	TGTGCCAGCAGCTTAGCCGGGGGCCGCGGCTACACCTTC	CASSLAGGRGYTF
TRBV19	TRBJ1-5	-	-	TGTGCCAGTAGTATCAGTGGCAGGTCTCGTGGTCAGCCCCAGCATTTT	CASSISGRSRGQPQHF
TRBV7-3	TRBJ2-2	-	TRBD2	TGTGCCAGCAGCGTGGCGGGAGGGCCAGGCGGGGAGCTGTTTTTT	CASSVAGGPGGELFF
TRBV9	TRBJ1-1	-	-	TGTGCCAGCAGCGTAAGAGGGAACACTGAAGCTTTCTTT	CASSVRGNTEAFF
TRBV11-1	TRBJ1-1	-	-	TGTGCCAGCAGCTTAGGGACGGGCACTGAAGCTTTCTTT	CASSLGTGTEAFF
TRBV18	TRBJ2-3	-	-	TGTGCCAGCTCACCCTACAGGGCTAGCACAGATACGCAGTATTTT	CASSPYRASTDTQYF
TRBV7-2	TRBJ2-7	-	TRBD2	TGTGCCAGCAGCCCTAGCGGGAACCACTACGAGCAGTACTTC	CASSPSGNHYEQYF
TRBV5-6	TRBJ2-7	-	-	TGTGCCAGCAGCCCCGTTAGGGCGGAAAAGCAGTACTTC	CASSPVRAEKQYF
TRBV7-9	TRBJ2-3	-	TRBD1	TGTGCCAGCAGCTTATTACAGGGGGCGGATACGCAGTATTTT	CASSLLQGADTQYF
TRBV11-2	TRBJ1-5	-	-	TGTGCCAGCAGCTTACAGTGGAATCAGCCCCAGCATTTT	CASSLQWNQPQHF
TRBV27	TRBJ2-1	-	-	TGTGCCAGCGGGGTAAATTGGGAGCAGTTCTTC	CASGVNWEQFF
TRBV30	TRBJ1-2	-	-	TGTGCCTGGAGCACACAGGGCGCCAACACCTTC	CAWSTQGANTF
TRBV6-6	TRBJ2-7	-	-	TGTGCCAGCAGATCCCCGAGCTCCTACGAGCAGTACTTC	CASRSPSSYEQYF
TRBV28	TRBJ1-1	-	-	TGTGCCAGCAGTTTAGTTACAAGTCTGAACACTGAAGCTTTCTTT	CASSLVTSLNTEAFF
TRBV2	TRBJ1-1	-	TRBD1	TGTGCCAGCAGTTCATACAGGGGTCTTTACACTGAAGCTTTCTTT	CASSSYRGLYTEAFF
TRBV7-3	TRBJ1-1	-	-	TGTGCCAGCAGCTTAACAGGGTCGGACACTGAAGCTTTCTTT	CASSLTGSDTEAFF
TRBV28	TRBJ2-1	-	TRBD1	TGTGCCAGCAACCGTGGGACAGGGGGCTGGGAACAGTTCTTC	CASNRGTGGWEQFF
TRBV5-1	TRBJ1-5	-	-	TGCGCCAGCAGCTTCCAAGTCCAGCATTTT	CASSFQVQHF
TRBV28	TRBJ2-5	-	-	TGTGCCAGCAGACCCGGGACCCAAGAGACCCAGTACTTC	CASRPGTQETQYF
TRBV4-2	TRBJ2-1	-	TRBD2	TGTGCCAGCAGCCGCTCCATGGCGGGGGGGGAGGGATCCTACAATGAGCAGTTCTTC	CASSRSMAGGEGSYNEQFF
TRBV6-4	TRBJ2-4	-	-	TGTGCCAGCAGTGCCCGTCCAGGGGTTGAAAACATTCAGTACTTC	CASSARPGVENIQYF
TRBV29-1	TRBJ2-7	once	-	TGCAGCGGGATGGGGGGCTACTCGGACTACGAGCAGTACTTC	CSGMGGYSDYEQYF